This T cell receptor (beta chain) was profiled in a study of T cells in Graves' hyperthyroidism and ophthalmopathy. This clonotype was seen repeatedly, ten times or more. The CDR3 has 14 amino acids. V lost 1 base and J lost 2; bases outside the gene matches: 1. There were TCR beta CDR3 regions amplified from RNA transcripts. The TCR CDR3 first-round RT-PCR relied on the HTBI primer set. A single record per CDR3 protein comes from TCRdb applying MiXCR to the multiplex PCR reads. This sample has around 280,000 distinct CDR3 sequences; approximately 14% occur once, and the top ten carry 7.9%. Sequenced: blood. This clonotype originated in a middle-aged woman with Graves' hyperthyroidism. V usage is TRBV12-3 or TRBV12-4 and J usage is TRBJ2-7; 8 bases fit TRBD1. The CDR3 spells CASSLGTGTYEQYF. The CDR3 region has the DNA TGTGCCAGCAGTTTAGGGACAGGGACCTACGAGCAGTACTTC.